This T cell receptor beta chain was profiled in a study of blood T cell repertoires in COVID-19. Study-level information: Samples of COVID-19 (acute and convalescent) were obtained from the United States, Italy and Spain. Sample material is recorded as cDNA or gDNA derived from T cells, B-cell-depleted T cells, or PBMCs.

The ends were cut back, 0 bases at V and 3 bases at J, with 3 bases in the middle. The CDR3 totals 13 residues. Germline CDR1 and CDR2: LGHNA and YSLEER. In the authors' methods: Estimation of nucleated cell counts was performed using reference gene primer amplification. TCRdb keeps only in-frame clones here, not all; method: immunoSEQ multiplex PCR. V, J and clone size derive from that table, while D and trimming were established from the DNA sequence. The sample consists of over 50,000 clones, approximately 86% of them appearing once. The genes are TRBV4-3 and TRBJ2-1; D is unclear. This sequence originates from a man in his 70s with active COVID-19. Sequenced material: peripheral blood. The CDR3 DNA is TGCGCCAGCAGCCAAGACATCTACAATGAGCAGTTCTTC. Translation gives CASSQDIYNEQFF.